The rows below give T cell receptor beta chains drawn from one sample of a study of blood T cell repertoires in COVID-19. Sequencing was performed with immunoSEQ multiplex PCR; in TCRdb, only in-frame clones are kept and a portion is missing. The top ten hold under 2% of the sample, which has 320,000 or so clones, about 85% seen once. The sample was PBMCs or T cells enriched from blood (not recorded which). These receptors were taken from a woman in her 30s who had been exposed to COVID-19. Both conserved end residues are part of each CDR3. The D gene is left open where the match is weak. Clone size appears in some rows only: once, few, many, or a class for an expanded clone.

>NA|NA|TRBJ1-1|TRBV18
TGTGCCAGCTCACCACCGATGAGCAGGGTCTTGGCGAACACTGAAGCTTTCTTT
CASSPPMSRVLANTEAFF
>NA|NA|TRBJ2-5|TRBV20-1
TGCAGTGCTAGTACTACCCAAGAGACCCAGTACTTC
CSASTTQETQYF
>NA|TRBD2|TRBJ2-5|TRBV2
TGTGCCAGCAAGCGGGGGGTTGGAGAGACCCAGTACTTC
CASKRGVGETQYF
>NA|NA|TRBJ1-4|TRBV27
TGTGCCAGCAGTCCACATCCCCTCGACAGGAGTGAAAAACTGTTTTTT
CASSPHPLDRSEKLFF
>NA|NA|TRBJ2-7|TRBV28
TGTGCCAGCAGTTTAGGGTCTAGTATGTCCTACGAGCAGTACTTC
CASSLGSSMSYEQYF
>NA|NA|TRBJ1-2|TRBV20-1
TGCAGTGCTCTCTTCGGTGGCTACACCTTC
CSALFGGYTF
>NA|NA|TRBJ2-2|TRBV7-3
TGTGCCAGCAGCTCAGTACTATCGAACACCGGGGAGCTGTTTTTT
CASSSVLSNTGELFF
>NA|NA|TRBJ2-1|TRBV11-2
TGTGCCAGCAGCTTTGCATCCCTCACTTTCGAGCAGTTCTTC
CASSFASLTFEQFF
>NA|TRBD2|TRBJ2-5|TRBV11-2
TGTGCCAGCAGCTTAGATAGGACTAGCTGGGAGACCCAGTACTTC
CASSLDRTSWETQYF
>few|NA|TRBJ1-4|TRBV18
TGTGCCAGCTCACCACTCAGGGGTGATGAAAAACTGTTTTTT
CASSPLRGDEKLFF
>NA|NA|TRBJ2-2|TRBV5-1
TGCGCCAGCAGCTTGGTAGCGGCGAACACCGGGGAGCTGTTTTTT
CASSLVAANTGELFF
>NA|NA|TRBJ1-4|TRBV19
TGTGCCAGTAGTAGCGGGGCAACGGACGAAAAACTGTTTTTT
CASSSGATDEKLFF
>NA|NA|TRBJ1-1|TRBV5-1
TGCGCCAGCAGCCCCCGGCCGGGGGGCAGCCGTAACACTGAAGCTTTCTTT
CASSPRPGGSRNTEAFF
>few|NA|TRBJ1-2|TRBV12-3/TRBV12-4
TGTGCCAGCAGTACACTCCAGACAGTGCGGTACACCTTC
CASSTLQTVRYTF
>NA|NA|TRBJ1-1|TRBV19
TGTGCCAGTAGTATAGATCGTCCCCGTGAAGCTTTCTTT
CASSIDRPREAFF
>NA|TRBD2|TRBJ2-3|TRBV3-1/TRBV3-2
TGTGCCAGCAGCCAAGATCGGGGGGGGGCCGAGTTGAGGACAGATACGCAGTATTTT
CASSQDRGGAELRTDTQYF
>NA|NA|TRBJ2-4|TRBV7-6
TGTGCCAGCAGCTTTGGGGGGGGCCCGGATCGGGCCAAAAACATTCAGTACTTC
CASSFGGGPDRAKNIQYF
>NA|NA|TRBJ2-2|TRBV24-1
TGTGCCACCAGTGTTTCGGGGAAGGGTACCGGGGAGCTGTTTTTT
CATSVSGKGTGELFF
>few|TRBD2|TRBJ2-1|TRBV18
TGTGCCAGCTCCCAAAGGGATAGCGGGATAGTATCCTACAATGAGCAGTTCTTC
CASSQRDSGIVSYNEQFF
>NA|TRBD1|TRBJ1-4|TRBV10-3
TGTGCCATGCGCGGACAGGAGGCTGAAAAACTGTTTTTT
CAMRGQEAEKLFF
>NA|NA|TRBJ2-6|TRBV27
TGTGCCAGCAGCCGGAGCTCTGGGGCCAACGTCCTGACTTTC
CASSRSSGANVLTF
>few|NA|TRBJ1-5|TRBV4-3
TGCGCCAGCAGCCAAGGTTCCCGGTATAGCAATCAGCCCCAGCATTTT
CASSQGSRYSNQPQHF
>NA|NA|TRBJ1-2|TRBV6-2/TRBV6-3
TGTGCCAGCAGCCCCGGGACTATGTTAACCGGCTACACCTTC
CASSPGTMLTGYTF
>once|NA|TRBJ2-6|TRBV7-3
TGTGCCAGCAGCTTAACGGCCGGGACACAACCCTCTGGGGCCAACGTCCTGACTTTC
CASSLTAGTQPSGANVLTF
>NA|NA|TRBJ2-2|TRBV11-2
TGTGCCAGCAGCGTTGATAGGAACACCGGGGAGCTGTTTTTT
CASSVDRNTGELFF
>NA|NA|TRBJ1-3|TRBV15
TGTGCCACCAGTCTTGGACGGACTTCTGGAAACACCATATATTTT
CATSLGRTSGNTIYF
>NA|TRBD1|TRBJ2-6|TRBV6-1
TGTGCCAGCAGTGCGGGACAGGGGGCCGTTGGGGCCAACGTCCTGACTTTC
CASSAGQGAVGANVLTF